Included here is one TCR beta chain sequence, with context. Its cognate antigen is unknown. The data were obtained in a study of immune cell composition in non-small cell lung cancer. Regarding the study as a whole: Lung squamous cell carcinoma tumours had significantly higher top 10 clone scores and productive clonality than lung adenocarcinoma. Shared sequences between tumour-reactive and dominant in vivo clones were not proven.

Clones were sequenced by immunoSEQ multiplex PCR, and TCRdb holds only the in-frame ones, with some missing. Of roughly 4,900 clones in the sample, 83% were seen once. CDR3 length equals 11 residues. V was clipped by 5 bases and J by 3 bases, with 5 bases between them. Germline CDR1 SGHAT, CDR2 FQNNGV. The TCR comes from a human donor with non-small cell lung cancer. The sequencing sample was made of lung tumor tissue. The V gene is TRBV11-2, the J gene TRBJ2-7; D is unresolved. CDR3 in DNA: TGTGCCAGCAGCGCAAACTACGAGCAGTACTTC. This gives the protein CASSANYEQYF.